This TCR beta chain appears in the sequencing data of a study of molecular identifiers for immune sequencing clone quantification. One entry per CDR3 protein results from TCRdb running MiXCR on the PCR reads. The data show more than 70,000 distinct CDR3 sequences, around a fifth seen once. This clonotype occurred many times. Trimming at V came to 3 bases and at J to 2 bases, leaving 5 bases not matched to a gene. This CDR3 has 15 amino acids. What was sequenced was naive CD8+ T cells from blood, with Jurkat cell RNA spiked in. The sample's subset: FACS-sorted CD8+CD4-CCR7+CD45RA+ naive T cells. The TCR originated in a human donor in good health. Some libraries in this study had Jurkat cell RNA spiked in. The chain links TRBV12-3 or TRBV12-4 to TRBJ2-3, with 7 bases aligning to TRBD2. DNA for the CDR3: TGTGCCAGCAGTTTCGGAGCGGGGACCACAGATACGCAGTATTTT. Its translation is CASSFGAGTTDTQYF.